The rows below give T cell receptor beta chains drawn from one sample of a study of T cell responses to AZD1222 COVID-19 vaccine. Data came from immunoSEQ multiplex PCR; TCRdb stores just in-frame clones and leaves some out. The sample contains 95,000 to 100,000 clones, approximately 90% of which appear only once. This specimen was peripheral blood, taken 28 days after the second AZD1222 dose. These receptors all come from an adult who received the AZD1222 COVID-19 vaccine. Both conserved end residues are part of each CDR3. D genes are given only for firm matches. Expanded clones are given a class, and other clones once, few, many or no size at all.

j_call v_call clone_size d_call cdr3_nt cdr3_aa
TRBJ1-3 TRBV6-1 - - TGTGCCAGCAGTGACCGGACAGCCTCTGGAAACACCATATATTTT CASSDRTASGNTIYF
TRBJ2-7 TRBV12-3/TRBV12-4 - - TGTGCCAGCAGTTTAGGGTTAGAGCAGTACTTC CASSLGLEQYF
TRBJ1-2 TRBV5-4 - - TGTGCCAGCAGCCCCACGGACCCCCTGACAAGCTATGGCTACACCTTC CASSPTDPLTSYGYTF
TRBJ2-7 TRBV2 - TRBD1 TGTGCCAGCAGTACCCTTCCCGGGACAGCCTACGAGCAGTACTTC CASSTLPGTAYEQYF
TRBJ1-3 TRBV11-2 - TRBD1 TGTGCCAGCAGCCGAGGGACAGCTCATTTTATCTCTGGAAACACCATATATTTT CASSRGTAHFISGNTIYF
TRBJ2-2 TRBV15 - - TGTGCCACCGACAATGGCGGGCTTCTTTCCACCGGGGAGCTGTTTTTT CATDNGGLLSTGELFF
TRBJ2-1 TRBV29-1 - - TGCAGCGTTGATAGACAGCCAGAAAGCTCCTACAATGAGCAGTTCTTC CSVDRQPESSYNEQFF
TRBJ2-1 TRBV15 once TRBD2 TGTGCCACCAGCGCAATCACTACATCCGGGACTAGCGGACACAATGAGCAGTTCTTC CATSAITTSGTSGHNEQFF
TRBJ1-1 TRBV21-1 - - TGTGCCAGCAGCAAAGTGGGTAGGCAGCCCTTAAGGGACACTGAAGCTTTCTTT CASSKVGRQPLRDTEAFF
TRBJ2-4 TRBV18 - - TGTGCCAGCTCACCACCGACACCCAAAAACATTCAGTACTTC CASSPPTPKNIQYF
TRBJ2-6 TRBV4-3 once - TGCGCCAGCAGCCAAGAGGGTGATAGGGGTTACCTCTCTGGGGCCAACGTCCTGACTTTC CASSQEGDRGYLSGANVLTF
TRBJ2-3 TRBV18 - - TGTGCCAGCTCACCAGTCGGGGGTCTGTTTATAGATACGCAGTATTTT CASSPVGGLFIDTQYF